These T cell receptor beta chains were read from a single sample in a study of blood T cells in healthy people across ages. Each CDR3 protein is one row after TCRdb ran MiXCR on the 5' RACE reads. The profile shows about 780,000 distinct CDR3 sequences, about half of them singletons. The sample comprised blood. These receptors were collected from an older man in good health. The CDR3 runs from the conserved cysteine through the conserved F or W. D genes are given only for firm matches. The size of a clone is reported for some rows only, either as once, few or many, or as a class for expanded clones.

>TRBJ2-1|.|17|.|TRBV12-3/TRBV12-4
CASSNVELAGLNNEQFF
TGTGCCAGCAGTAACGTGGAACTTGCCGGATTGAACAATGAGCAGTTCTTC
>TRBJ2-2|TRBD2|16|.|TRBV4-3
CASSQLVAGYTGGLFF
TGCGCCAGCAGCCAACTGGTAGCGGGGTACACCGGGGGGCTGTTTTTT
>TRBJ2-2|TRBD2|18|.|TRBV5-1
CASSFWGPGGPNTGELFF
TGCGCCAGCAGCTTTTGGGGTCCGGGAGGCCCAAACACCGGGGAGCTGTTTTTT
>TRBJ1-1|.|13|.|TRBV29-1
CSARLGMNTEAFF
TGCAGCGCTCGATTGGGGATGAACACTGAAGCTTTCTTT
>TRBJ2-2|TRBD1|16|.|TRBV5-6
CASSLDRGLSAGELFF
TGTGCCAGCAGCTTGGATAGGGGGCTTTCTGCCGGGGAGCTGTTTTTT
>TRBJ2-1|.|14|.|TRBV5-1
CASSLELVKNEQFF
TGCGCCAGCAGCTTGGAACTAGTTAAGAATGAGCAGTTCTTC
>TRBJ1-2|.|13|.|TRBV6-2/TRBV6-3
CASSYSHREGYTF
TGTGCCAGCAGTTACTCTCACAGGGAAGGCTACACCTTC
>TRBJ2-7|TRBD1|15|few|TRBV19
CASSMPRDRGYEQYF
TGTGCCAGTAGTATGCCCCGGGACAGAGGCTACGAGCAGTACTTC
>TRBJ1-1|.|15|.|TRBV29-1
CSVEEEWNIGTEAFF
TGCAGCGTTGAAGAAGAATGGAACATAGGCACTGAAGCTTTCTTT
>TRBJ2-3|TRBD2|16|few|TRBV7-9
CASSLNVAGSTDTQYF
TGTGCCAGCAGCTTAAACGTAGCGGGGAGCACAGATACGCAGTATTTT
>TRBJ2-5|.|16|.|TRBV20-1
CSAIPGTQGGIETQYF
TGCAGTGCTATCCCCGGGACCCAAGGGGGGATAGAGACCCAGTACTTC
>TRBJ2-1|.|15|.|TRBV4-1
CASGQDWLEANEQFF
TGCGCCAGCGGCCAAGATTGGCTAGAGGCCAATGAGCAGTTCTTC
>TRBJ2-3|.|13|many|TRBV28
CATLLGSTDTQYF
TGTGCCACCCTGCTAGGGAGCACAGATACGCAGTATTTT
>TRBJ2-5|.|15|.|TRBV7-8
CASSLYRSIGSWEYF
TGTGCTAGCAGCTTATACCGGAGCATCGGGTCGTGGGAGTACTTC
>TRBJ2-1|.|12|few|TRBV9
CASSVGFTEQFF
TGTGCCAGCAGCGTGGGGTTTACCGAGCAGTTCTTC
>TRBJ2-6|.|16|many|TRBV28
CASSLWGNSGANVLTF
TGTGCCAGCAGTTTATGGGGGAACTCTGGGGCCAACGTCCTGACTTTC